The present TCR beta chain was sequenced within a study of blood T cell repertoires in COVID-19. Those enrolled, adults aged 18 to 89 years, came from about two dozen US areas. In assigning cohorts, the study relied on participant-reported clinical history. Profiled with immunoSEQ multiplex PCR; TCRdb holds only in-frame clones, not every one. There are fewer than 350,000 clones in the sample; about nine tenths occur only once, and around 4.8% lies in the top ten. The V end was cut by 0 bases, the J end by 1 base, with 8 bases between. Germline CDR1 and CDR2: SGHNT and YYREEE (reference sequence). The CDR3 has 14 residues.

The sequence was collected from a man in his fifties or sixties who had recovered from COVID-19. The chain recombines TRBV5-4 with TRBJ2-7, with D perhaps TRBD1 (5 bases). The specimen sequenced was PBMCs or T cells enriched from blood (not recorded which). The CDR3 protein is CASSLGAGSYEQYF. The CDR3 DNA follows: TGTGCCAGCAGCTTGGGGGCAGGGTCCTACGAGCAGTACTTC.